This is a list of T cell receptor beta chains from one sample in a study of cytomegalovirus exposure and HLA in healthy donors. Some clones are missing from TCRdb's copy, which holds only in-frame ones; the method was immunoSEQ multiplex PCR. Among some 170,000 clones listed, about three quarters were seen once. The sequenced sample consisted of PBMCs. Receptor source: a man in his forties in good health and CMV-seropositive. Each CDR3 is given with its conserved first and last residue.

v_call	j_call	cdr3_aa
TRBV5-1	.	CASSHFQGNYEQYF
TRBV10-3	TRBJ2-7	CAISGPTGKETYEQYF
TRBV28	TRBJ2-2	CASSGTGVWSGELFF
TRBV7-2	TRBJ1-2	CASSLMQGGYTF
TRBV6-6	TRBJ1-5	CASSTGGRGYNQPQHF
TRBV5-1	TRBJ2-7	CASSLAGPPYEQYF
TRBV11-2	TRBJ2-7	CASSFYYEQYF
TRBV5-5	TRBJ1-5	CASSTLGRDNQPQHF
TRBV7-3	TRBJ2-5	CASSFTGGQETQYF
TRBV6-6	TRBJ2-7	CASSLPPSNEQYF
TRBV27	TRBJ2-7	CASTLRLAGGPYEQYF
TRBV5-1	TRBJ1-2	CASREDRDYGYTF
TRBV19	TRBJ1-5	CASRKDRDQPQHF
TRBV5-4	TRBJ1-1	CASSRNRENTEAFF
TRBV6-4	TRBJ2-1	CASSDSSSGEYNEQFF
TRBV6-1	TRBJ1-1	CASSLRTEGTEAFF
TRBV2	TRBJ1-5	CASRGVGGLNQPQHF
TRBV11-2	TRBJ2-7	CASSLLSGTSYEQYF
TRBV28	TRBJ2-2	CASSLSVRLLNTGELFF
TRBV7-3	TRBJ2-1	CASSPLAGVNNEQFF
TRBV19	TRBJ2-2	CASSMRRAGELFF
TRBV7-9	TRBJ2-1	CASTRGAGAGDEQFF
TRBV11-3	TRBJ2-7	CASSLGAGDLYEQYF
TRBV9	TRBJ1-2	CASSAFYGYTF
TRBV7-3	TRBJ1-2	CASSLVGGSNYGYTF
TRBV29-1	TRBJ2-5	CSVDRGRSETQYF
TRBV28	TRBJ2-1	CATARGSSSYNEQFF
TRBV11-2	TRBJ2-5	CASSLMTSGGMMDF
TRBV6-5	TRBJ2-2	CASSLQGSGELFF
TRBV27	TRBJ2-1	CASAFSGVSNEQFF
TRBV11-3	TRBJ2-5	CASSLRATGQETQYF
TRBV14	TRBJ2-1	CASSQAWGGSSGNEQFF
TRBV10-3	TRBJ1-2	CAISELDRFYGYTF
TRBV30	TRBJ2-1	CAWTYYNEQFF
TRBV5-5	TRBJ2-1	CASSLVAVFGHEQFF
TRBV27	TRBJ2-1	CASGILAGQYNEQFF
TRBV19	TRBJ2-5	CASSVTGTATQYF
TRBV7-2	TRBJ2-7	CASSLQGGLSEQYF
TRBV5-1	TRBJ1-4	CASSEQGAPEKLFF
TRBV2	TRBJ1-6	CASGEDRFHF
TRBV18	TRBJ2-7	CASSPTVLYEQYF
TRBV12-5	TRBJ1-2	CASGYSRVYRGPEEANGYTF
TRBV9	TRBJ2-3	CASSPEGPPDTQYF
TRBV9	TRBJ1-1	CASSVAGNTEAFF
TRBV6-1	TRBJ2-2	CASSPLSGGTGELFF
TRBV7-3	TRBJ2-7	CASSSWGGPYEQYF
TRBV27	TRBJ1-1	CASSLWRGTEAFF
TRBV27	TRBJ2-2	CASTNWGVASPNTGELFF